The TCR beta chain described here comes from a study of cytomegalovirus exposure and HLA in healthy donors. Study-level background: One earlier analysis, a look at about 179 million T cells, found 100 million to 130 million unique TCR beta sequences. Broader study findings: According to a later analysis, most TCR beta chains associated with CMV appeared HLA-restricted. Some public TCRs appeared in many individuals, while most sequences were rare.

The CDR3 extends over 16 amino acids. Germline CDR1 reads SGHDT; CDR2 reads YYEEEE. V lost 0 bases and J 0 bases, leaving 13 bases between the germline ends. Primers included in the PCR were 60 Vbeta and 13 Jbeta primers. Produced via immunoSEQ multiplex PCR; TCRdb's table is partial and in-frame only. This sample has 160,000 or so clones, with 70% to 80% found just once. In the case of this clone: Its antigen is currently unknown.

This TCR was sampled from a man younger than 35 in good health and CMV-seropositive. The J gene is TRBJ2-7, the V gene TRBV5-6; no clear D gene. The sequenced sample was PBMCs. The CDR3 is CASSLVGTWSSYEQYF. The CDR3, as DNA: TGTGCCAGCAGCTTGGTTGGCACCTGGAGCTCCTACGAGCAGTACTTC. The entire variable domain, with the rest obtained from reference TRBV5-6 and TRBJ2-7, is as follows: DAGVTQSPTHLIKTRGQQVTLRCSPKSGHDTVSWYQQALGQGPQFIFQYYEEEERQRGNFPDRFSGHQFPNYSSELNVNALLLGDSALYLCASSLVGTWSSYEQYFGPGTRLTVT.